Listed below are T cell receptor beta chains from one sample, sequenced in a study of blood T cell repertoires in COVID-19. Repertoires were generated with immunoSEQ multiplex PCR, while TCRdb's copy carries only in-frame clones and drops some. This sample has 200,000 or so clones, with 82% found just once. Source material: peripheral blood. All receptors derive from a human donor with acute or convalescent COVID-19. The donor label of this sample is uncertain. The CDR3 runs from the conserved cysteine through the conserved F or W. The D gene is left open where the match is weak. A row's size may be missing; if present it is once, few, many or a size class.

abundance: few
v_gene: TRBV11-2
d_gene: .
j_gene: TRBJ1-2
CDR3nt: TGTGCCAGCAGCTTAAGCGGGGGGCATTATGGCTACACCTTC
CDR3aa: CASSLSGGHYGYTF

abundance: once
v_gene: TRBV27
d_gene: TRBD2
j_gene: TRBJ2-3
CDR3nt: TGTGCCAGCAGTAGTACGGGAGGCCTTCGCACAGATACGCAGTATTTT
CDR3aa: CASSSTGGLRTDTQYF

abundance: .
v_gene: TRBV18
d_gene: TRBD1
j_gene: TRBJ2-7
CDR3nt: TGTGCCAGCTCAATACAGGGGTTAAACCTCTACGAGCAGTACTTC
CDR3aa: CASSIQGLNLYEQYF

abundance: once
v_gene: TRBV28
d_gene: .
j_gene: TRBJ1-5
CDR3nt: TGTGCCAGCAGTTTATCCAGGGTGAATCAGCCCCAGCATTTT
CDR3aa: CASSLSRVNQPQHF

abundance: .
v_gene: TRBV23-1
d_gene: TRBD2
j_gene: TRBJ2-4
CDR3nt: TGCGCCAGCAGTCAGTCCTCCAGGAGCGGGAAAGTCAAAAACATTCAGTACTTC
CDR3aa: CASSQSSRSGKVKNIQYF

abundance: .
v_gene: TRBV12-5
d_gene: TRBD2
j_gene: TRBJ2-3
CDR3nt: TGTGCTAGTGGTTCGCAAGGGAGCGGGAGAAGCACAGATACGCAGTATTTT
CDR3aa: CASGSQGSGRSTDTQYF

abundance: .
v_gene: TRBV2
d_gene: TRBD1
j_gene: TRBJ2-1
CDR3nt: TGTGCCAGCAGTTTGGGAAGGACAGGGGCCCCCAATGAGCAGTTCTTC
CDR3aa: CASSLGRTGAPNEQFF

abundance: few
v_gene: TRBV11-2
d_gene: .
j_gene: TRBJ1-1
CDR3nt: TGTGCCAGCAGCCGCCTCGGGGAGGGAAGGACTGAAGCTTTCTTT
CDR3aa: CASSRLGEGRTEAFF

abundance: .
v_gene: TRBV6-2/TRBV6-3
d_gene: TRBD1
j_gene: TRBJ1-5
CDR3nt: TGTGCCAGCAGTTACATCTCCGGGCGGCCGGCAGGGACAGGGTCTCAGCCCCAGCATTTT
CDR3aa: CASSYISGRPAGTGSQPQHF

abundance: .
v_gene: TRBV29-1
d_gene: .
j_gene: TRBJ2-7
CDR3nt: TGCAGCGCTTCCGGGACTCAGAAGACCGAGCAGTACTTC
CDR3aa: CSASGTQKTEQYF

abundance: .
v_gene: TRBV5-1
d_gene: .
j_gene: TRBJ1-1
CDR3nt: TGCGCCAGCAGCTTGGCTGGTTGGACAGCCCAAGCTTTCTTT
CDR3aa: CASSLAGWTAQAFF

abundance: .
v_gene: TRBV18
d_gene: TRBD1
j_gene: TRBJ1-5
CDR3nt: TGTGCCAGCTCACAGACAGGGGGCCCTCAGCCCCAGCATTTT
CDR3aa: CASSQTGGPQPQHF

abundance: .
v_gene: TRBV7-2
d_gene: .
j_gene: TRBJ2-1
CDR3nt: TGTGCCAGCAGCTTGGCTAGCTCTTTCTACAATGAGCAGTTCTTC
CDR3aa: CASSLASSFYNEQFF

abundance: .
v_gene: TRBV4-1
d_gene: .
j_gene: TRBJ2-5
CDR3nt: TGCGCCAGCAGCCACCCCTTTCCCCGTAGCGTAGAGACCCAGTACTTC
CDR3aa: CASSHPFPRSVETQYF

abundance: .
v_gene: TRBV28
d_gene: .
j_gene: TRBJ2-5
CDR3nt: TGTGCCAGCAGTTACGGGATTGAGACCCAGTACTTC
CDR3aa: CASSYGIETQYF

abundance: .
v_gene: TRBV19
d_gene: .
j_gene: TRBJ1-1
CDR3nt: TGTGCCTCCAAAATAGAGGGCACTGAAGCTTTCTTT
CDR3aa: CASKIEGTEAFF

abundance: .
v_gene: TRBV18
d_gene: .
j_gene: TRBJ1-3
CDR3nt: TGTGCCAGCTCGAAACAGGGTTCGACCTCCTCTGGAAACACCATATATTTT
CDR3aa: CASSKQGSTSSGNTIYF

abundance: .
v_gene: TRBV18
d_gene: .
j_gene: TRBJ1-6
CDR3nt: TGTGCCAGCTCACCGGTCGGGCAGGGTGATTCACCCCTCCACTTT
CDR3aa: CASSPVGQGDSPLHF

abundance: .
v_gene: TRBV28
d_gene: .
j_gene: TRBJ1-2
CDR3nt: TGTGCCAGCACTGGGGGAACCGGGAGCTTCTTC
CDR3aa: CASTGGTGSFF

abundance: .
v_gene: TRBV28
d_gene: .
j_gene: TRBJ1-2
CDR3nt: TGTGCCAGCAGCTCGGGTCAGAGCTATGGCTACACCTTC
CDR3aa: CASSSGQSYGYTF

abundance: once
v_gene: TRBV7-2
d_gene: TRBD2
j_gene: TRBJ2-7
CDR3nt: TGTGCCAGCAGCTTAGTTAGCGGGTTATCCTACGAGCAGTACTTC
CDR3aa: CASSLVSGLSYEQYF

abundance: .
v_gene: TRBV21-1
d_gene: .
j_gene: TRBJ2-3
CDR3nt: .
CDR3aa: CASSKVGPGTGKDTQYF

abundance: .
v_gene: TRBV19
d_gene: TRBD2
j_gene: TRBJ2-2
CDR3nt: TGTGCCAGTATCGCCCTAGCGGGAGTCTACACCGGGGAGCTGTTTTTT
CDR3aa: CASIALAGVYTGELFF

abundance: .
v_gene: TRBV7-2
d_gene: .
j_gene: TRBJ2-1
CDR3nt: TGTGCCAGCAGTACTAGCCCGGGTGAGCAGTTCTTC
CDR3aa: CASSTSPGEQFF

abundance: .
v_gene: TRBV5-4
d_gene: TRBD1
j_gene: TRBJ2-2
CDR3nt: TGTGCCAGCAGCACTCCGGGACAGGGGCTAGCCGGGGAGCTGTTTTTT
CDR3aa: CASSTPGQGLAGELFF

abundance: .
v_gene: TRBV6-5
d_gene: .
j_gene: TRBJ2-7
CDR3nt: TGTGCCAGCAGTTACTCGCCAGAGGGAACTTACGAGCAGTACTTC
CDR3aa: CASSYSPEGTYEQYF

abundance: .
v_gene: TRBV30
d_gene: .
j_gene: TRBJ1-5
CDR3nt: TGTGCCTGGAGTCCGGGAGAGAAAAGGGATCAGCCCCAGCATTTT
CDR3aa: CAWSPGEKRDQPQHF

abundance: .
v_gene: TRBV7-2
d_gene: TRBD2
j_gene: TRBJ2-3
CDR3nt: TGTGCCAGCAGCTCTGTAGCGGGAAAGTCGGATACGCAGTATTTT
CDR3aa: CASSSVAGKSDTQYF

abundance: .
v_gene: TRBV7-3
d_gene: TRBD2
j_gene: TRBJ2-1
CDR3nt: TGTGCCAGCAGCCTAGCGGGAGGGCGGAATGAGCAGTTCTTC
CDR3aa: CASSLAGGRNEQFF

abundance: .
v_gene: TRBV2
d_gene: TRBD1
j_gene: TRBJ1-6
CDR3nt: TGTGCCACCACCGGGACAGGGAATTCACCCCTCCACTTT
CDR3aa: CATTGTGNSPLHF

abundance: few
v_gene: TRBV7-3
d_gene: .
j_gene: TRBJ2-1
CDR3nt: TGTGCCAGCAGCTCTAGGGCCGGGAGAGGGGACAATGAGCAGTTCTTC
CDR3aa: CASSSRAGRGDNEQFF

abundance: .
v_gene: TRBV27
d_gene: .
j_gene: TRBJ2-3
CDR3nt: TGTGCCAGCAGTTTATCGTCGGGAAACTGGAAGGCAGATACGCAGTATTTT
CDR3aa: CASSLSSGNWKADTQYF

abundance: .
v_gene: TRBV6-5
d_gene: .
j_gene: TRBJ1-2
CDR3nt: TGTGCCAGCAGTATAGACAGGCCCTATGGCTACACCTTC
CDR3aa: CASSIDRPYGYTF